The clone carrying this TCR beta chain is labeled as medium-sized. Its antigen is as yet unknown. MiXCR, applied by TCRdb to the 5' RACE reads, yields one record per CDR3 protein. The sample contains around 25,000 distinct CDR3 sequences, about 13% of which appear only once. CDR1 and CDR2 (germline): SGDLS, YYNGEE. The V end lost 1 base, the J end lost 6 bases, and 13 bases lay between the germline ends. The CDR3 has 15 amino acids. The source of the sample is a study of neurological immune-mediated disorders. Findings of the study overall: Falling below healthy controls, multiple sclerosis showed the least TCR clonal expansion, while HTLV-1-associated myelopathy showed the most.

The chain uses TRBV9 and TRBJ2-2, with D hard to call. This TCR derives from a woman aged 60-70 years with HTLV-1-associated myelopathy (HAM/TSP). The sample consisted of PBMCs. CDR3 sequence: CASSVSRLASGELFF. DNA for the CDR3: TGTGCCAGCAGCGTATCCCGGTTAGCTTCCGGGGAGCTGTTTTTT. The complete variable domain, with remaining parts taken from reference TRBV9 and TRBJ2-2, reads DSGVTQTPKHLITATGQRVTLRCSPRSGDLSVYWYQQSLDQGLQFLIQYYNGEERAKGNILERFSAQQFPDLHSELNLSSLELGDSALYFCASSVSRLASGELFFGEGSRLTVL.